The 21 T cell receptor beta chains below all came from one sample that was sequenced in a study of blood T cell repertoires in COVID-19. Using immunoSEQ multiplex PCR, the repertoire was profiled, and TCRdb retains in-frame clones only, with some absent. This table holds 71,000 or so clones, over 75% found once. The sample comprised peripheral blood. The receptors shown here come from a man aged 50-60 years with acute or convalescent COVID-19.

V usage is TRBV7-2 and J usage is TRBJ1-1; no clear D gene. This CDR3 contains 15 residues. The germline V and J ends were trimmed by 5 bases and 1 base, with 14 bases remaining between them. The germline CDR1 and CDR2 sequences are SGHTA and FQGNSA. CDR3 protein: CASSVRVAQNTEAFF. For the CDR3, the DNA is TGTGCCAGCAGCGTACGGGTGGCACAGAACACTGAAGCTTTCTTT.

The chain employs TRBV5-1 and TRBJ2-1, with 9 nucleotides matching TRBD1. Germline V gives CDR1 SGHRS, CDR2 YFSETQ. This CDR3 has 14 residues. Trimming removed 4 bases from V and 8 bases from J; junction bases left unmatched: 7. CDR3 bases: TGCGCCAGCAGCGTAGGGACAGGGCGGGATGAGCAGTTCTTC. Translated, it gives CASSVGTGRDEQFF. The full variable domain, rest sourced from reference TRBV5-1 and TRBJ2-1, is KAGVTQTPRYLIKTRGQQVTLSCSPISGHRSVSWYQQTPGQGLQFLFEYFSETQRNKGNFPGRFSGRQFSNSRSEMNVSTLELGDSALYLCASSVGTGRDEQFFGPGTRLTVL.

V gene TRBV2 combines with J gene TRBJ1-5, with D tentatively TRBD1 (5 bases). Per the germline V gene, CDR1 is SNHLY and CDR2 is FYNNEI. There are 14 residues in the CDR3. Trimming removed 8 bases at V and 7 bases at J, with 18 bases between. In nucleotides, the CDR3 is TGTGCCAGCGGAAATGCGGGGGGTTGGCAGCCCCAGCATTTT. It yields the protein CASGNAGGWQPQHF.

The CDR3 DNA sequence: TGTGCCAGCAGCTTGGGACAGGGTTTGCCCGGGGAGCTGTTTTTT. It specifies CASSLGQGLPGELFF. The chain couples TRBV7-3 to TRBJ2-2; 9 bases fit TRBD1. The germline CDR1 and CDR2 sequences are SGHTA and FQGTGA. J gave up 6 bases and V 3 bases, and 5 bases lay outside the gene matches. CDR3 length equals 15 residues.

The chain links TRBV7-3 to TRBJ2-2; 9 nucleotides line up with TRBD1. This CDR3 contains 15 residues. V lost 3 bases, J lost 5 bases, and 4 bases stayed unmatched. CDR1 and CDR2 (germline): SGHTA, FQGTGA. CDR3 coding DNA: TGTGCCAGCAGCTTGGGACAGGGTAGAACCGGGGAGCTGTTTTTT. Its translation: CASSLGQGRTGELFF.

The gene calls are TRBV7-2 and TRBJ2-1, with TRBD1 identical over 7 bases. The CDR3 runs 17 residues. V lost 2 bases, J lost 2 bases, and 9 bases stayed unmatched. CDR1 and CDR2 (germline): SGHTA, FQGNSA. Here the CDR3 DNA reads TGTGCCAGCAGCTTACGATTCACAGGGGTGGCCTACAATGAGCAGTTCTTC. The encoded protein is CASSLRFTGVAYNEQFF.

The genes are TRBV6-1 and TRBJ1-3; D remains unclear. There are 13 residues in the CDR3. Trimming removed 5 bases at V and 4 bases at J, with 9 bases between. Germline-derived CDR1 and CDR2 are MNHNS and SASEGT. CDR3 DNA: TGTGCCAGCAGTTTCGAGGGAGGAAACACCATATATTTT. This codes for CASSFEGGNTIYF.

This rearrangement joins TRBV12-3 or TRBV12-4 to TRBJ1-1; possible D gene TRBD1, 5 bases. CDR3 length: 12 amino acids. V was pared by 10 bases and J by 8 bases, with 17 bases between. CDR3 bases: TGTGCCATTGGGGCAGGCGGCACGGAAGCTTTCTTT. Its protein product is CAIGAGGTEAFF.

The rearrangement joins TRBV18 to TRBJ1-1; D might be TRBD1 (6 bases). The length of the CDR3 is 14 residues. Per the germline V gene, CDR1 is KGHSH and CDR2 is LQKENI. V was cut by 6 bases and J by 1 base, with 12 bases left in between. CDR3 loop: CASSPGTQNTEAFF. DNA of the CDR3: TGTGCCAGCTCCCCCGGGACACAGAACACTGAAGCTTTCTTT.

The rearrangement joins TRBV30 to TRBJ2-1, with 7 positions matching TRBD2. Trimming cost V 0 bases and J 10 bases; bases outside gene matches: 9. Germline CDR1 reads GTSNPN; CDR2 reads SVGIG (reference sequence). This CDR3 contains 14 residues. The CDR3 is CAWSVLASEGEQFF. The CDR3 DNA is TGTGCCTGGAGTGTACTAGCGTCAGAGGGGGAGCAGTTCTTC.

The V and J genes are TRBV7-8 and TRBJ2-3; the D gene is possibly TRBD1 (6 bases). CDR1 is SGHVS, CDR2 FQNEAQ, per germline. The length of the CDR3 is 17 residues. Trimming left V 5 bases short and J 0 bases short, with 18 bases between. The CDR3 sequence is CASSTTRQATSTDTQYF. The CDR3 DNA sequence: TGTGCCAGCAGCACAACCAGACAGGCTACGAGCACAGATACGCAGTATTTT.

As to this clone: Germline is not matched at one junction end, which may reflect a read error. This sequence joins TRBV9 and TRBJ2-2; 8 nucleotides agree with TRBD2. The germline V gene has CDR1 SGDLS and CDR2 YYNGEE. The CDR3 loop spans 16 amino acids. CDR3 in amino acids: CARSGAGGANTGELFF. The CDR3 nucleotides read TGTGCCCGCAGCGGGGCCGGGGGGGCGAACACCGGGGAGCTGTTTTTT.

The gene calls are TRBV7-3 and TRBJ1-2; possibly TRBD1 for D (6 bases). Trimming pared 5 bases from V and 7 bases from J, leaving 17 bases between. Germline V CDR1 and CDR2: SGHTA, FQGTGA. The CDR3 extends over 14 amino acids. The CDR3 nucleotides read TGTGCCAGCAGCCCCCCCGGCGGGGGGGCTGGCTACACCTTC. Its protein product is CASSPPGGGAGYTF.

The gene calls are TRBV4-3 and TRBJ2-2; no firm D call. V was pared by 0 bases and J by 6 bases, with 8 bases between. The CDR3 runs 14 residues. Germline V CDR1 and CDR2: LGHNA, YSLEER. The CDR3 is CASSQDPSAGELFF. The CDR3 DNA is TGCGCCAGCAGCCAAGACCCCAGCGCCGGGGAGCTGTTTTTT.

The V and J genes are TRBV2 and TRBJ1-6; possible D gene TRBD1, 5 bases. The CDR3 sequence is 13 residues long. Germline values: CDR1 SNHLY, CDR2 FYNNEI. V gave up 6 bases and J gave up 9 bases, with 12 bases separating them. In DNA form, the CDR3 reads TGTGCCAGCAGACAGGTTAAGGGTTCACCCCTCCACTTT. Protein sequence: CASRQVKGSPLHF.

The CDR3 reads CASSSTGIGVTQETQYF. The CDR3 DNA is TGTGCCAGCAGCTCTACGGGTATCGGGGTAACCCAAGAGACCCAGTACTTC. The V gene is TRBV7-2, the J gene TRBJ2-5; TRBD2 is a possible D gene (5 bases). The germline V gene has CDR1 SGHTA and CDR2 FQGNSA. The CDR3 covers 17 residues. V lost 4 bases and J 1 base, leaving 19 bases between the germline ends.

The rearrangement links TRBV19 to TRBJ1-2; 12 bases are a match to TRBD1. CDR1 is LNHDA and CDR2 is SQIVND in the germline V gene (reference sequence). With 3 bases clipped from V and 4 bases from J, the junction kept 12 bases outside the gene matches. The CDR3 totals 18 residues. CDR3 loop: CASSMVFGTGGEGYGYTF. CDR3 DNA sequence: TGTGCCAGTAGTATGGTTTTTGGGACAGGGGGCGAAGGCTATGGCTACACCTTC.

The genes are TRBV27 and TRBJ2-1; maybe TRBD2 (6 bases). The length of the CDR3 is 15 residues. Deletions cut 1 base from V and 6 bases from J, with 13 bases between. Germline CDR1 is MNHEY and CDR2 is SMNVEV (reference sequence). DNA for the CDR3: TGTGCCAGCAGTTTATTGGGGCGGGGAGGCAATGAGCAGTTCTTC. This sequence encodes CASSLLGRGGNEQFF.

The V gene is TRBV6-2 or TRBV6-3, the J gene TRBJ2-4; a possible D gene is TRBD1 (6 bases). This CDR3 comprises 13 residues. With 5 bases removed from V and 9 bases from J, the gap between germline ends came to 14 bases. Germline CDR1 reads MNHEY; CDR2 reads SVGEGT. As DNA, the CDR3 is TGTGCCAGCAGTGCCGGACAGTCGACCATTCAGTACTTC. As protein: CASSAGQSTIQYF.

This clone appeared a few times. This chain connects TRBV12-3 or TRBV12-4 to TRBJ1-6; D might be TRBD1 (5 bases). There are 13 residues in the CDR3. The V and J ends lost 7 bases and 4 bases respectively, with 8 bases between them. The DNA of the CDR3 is TGTGCCAGCAAAGGGGATTATAATTCACCCCTCCACTTT. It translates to CASKGDYNSPLHF.

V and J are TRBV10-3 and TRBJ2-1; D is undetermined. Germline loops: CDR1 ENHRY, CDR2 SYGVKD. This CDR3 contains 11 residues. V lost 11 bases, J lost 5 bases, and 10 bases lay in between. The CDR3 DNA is TGTGCCGCGACTTCGAACAATGAGCAGTTCTTC. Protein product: CAATSNNEQFF.